The sequence of this T cell receptor beta chain was determined in a study of blood T cell repertoires in COVID-19. Across the whole study: T cells, B-cell-depleted T cells, or PBMCs provided the cDNA or gDNA that served as material.

The V end lost 1 base, the J end lost 6 bases, and 15 bases lay between the germline ends. CDR3 length equals 15 residues. Germline CDR1 reads SEHNR; CDR2 reads FQNEAQ (reference sequence). The assay was immunoSEQ multiplex PCR, and TCRdb's table has in-frame clones only and misses some. The table records under 350,000 clones, roughly 85% of them present only once. The specimen was PBMCs or T cells enriched from blood (not recorded which). The chain combines TRBV7-9 with TRBJ1-1; possibly TRBD1 for D (6 bases). This sequence was found in a woman in her forties with acute COVID-19. The CDR3 coding sequence is TGTGCCAGCAGCTTAGAGGTCAGGGGCTCGGCTGAAGCTTTCTTT. Amino acid sequence: CASSLEVRGSAEAFF.